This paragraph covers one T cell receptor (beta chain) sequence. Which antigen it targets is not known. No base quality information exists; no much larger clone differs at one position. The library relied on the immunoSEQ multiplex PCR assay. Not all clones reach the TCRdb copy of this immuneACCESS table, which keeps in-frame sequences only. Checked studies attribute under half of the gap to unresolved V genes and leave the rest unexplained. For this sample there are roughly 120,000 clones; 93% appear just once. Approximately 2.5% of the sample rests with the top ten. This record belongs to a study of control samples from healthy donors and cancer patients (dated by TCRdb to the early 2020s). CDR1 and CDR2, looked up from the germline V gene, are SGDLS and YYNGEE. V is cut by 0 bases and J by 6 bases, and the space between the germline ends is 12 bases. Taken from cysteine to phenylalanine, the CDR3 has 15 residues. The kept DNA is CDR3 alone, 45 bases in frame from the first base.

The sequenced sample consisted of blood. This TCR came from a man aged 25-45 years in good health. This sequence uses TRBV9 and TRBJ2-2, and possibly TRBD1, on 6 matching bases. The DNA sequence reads TGTGCCAGCAGCGTAGAGGGGGTAGGGGCCGGGGAGCTGTTTTTT. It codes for CASSVEGVGAGELFF.